The present TCR beta chain was sequenced within a study of T-cell reconstitution after alpha-beta-depleted transplantation in children (dated by TCRdb to about 2016). Describing the broader study: The study quantitatively tracked T-cell immune reconstitution after TCRalphabeta/CD19-depleted allogeneic hematopoietic cell transplantation in children using TCR repertoire profiling.

This clonotype appeared many times. No antigen is known for it. Base qualities were left out, and no much larger clone turns up one base away. The method behind the library was PCR. Sequenced on an Illumina HiSeq 2500. TCR library preparation used molecular barcoding, with unique molecular identifiers applied to normalize quantification of the TCRbeta repertoire. Starting from the raw public reads, TCRdb applied fastp trimming at Q25, assembled clones with MiXCR and retained in-frame beta chains. Duplicate CDR3 protein sequences are folded into a single record with the most common DNA and genes. In all, the sample holds over 85,000 distinct CDR3 sequences, and about a tenth of those were seen once. The top ten hold approximately 7.6% of the sample. CDR1 and CDR2 are read off the germline V gene (reference sequence) as DFQATT and SNEGSKA. Taken from cysteine to phenylalanine, the CDR3 has 14 residues. The sequence is cut down to CDR3 DNA, 42 bases in frame from base 1. Trimming accounts for 0 bases at V and 7 bases at J, while the number of junction bases matched to no gene is 7.

Sequenced here: PBMCs from the stem cell graft donor, sampled from the stem cell graft. This sequence originates from a human donor who donated a stem cell graft to a child with acute lymphoblastic leukemia. The chain is encoded by TRBV20-1 joined to TRBJ2-7; TRBD1 lines up with 9 middle nucleotides. CDR3 reads: CSARDGQGRSEQYF. The sequenced DNA is TGCAGTGCTAGAGATGGACAGGGGCGTTCTGAGCAGTACTTC.